The 4 T cell receptor beta chains listed next were all sequenced from one sample in a study of blood T cell repertoires in COVID-19. This table comes from immunoSEQ multiplex PCR, and its TCRdb copy is limited to in-frame clones, with some not included. The repertoire holds fewer than 250,000 clones, with roughly 85% as singletons. The sequenced sample was peripheral blood. The receptors derive from a woman aged 70 to 79 with active or convalescent COVID-19.

This chain joins TRBV20-1 and TRBJ1-5; D unresolved. Germline assignment: CDR1 DFQATT and CDR2 SNEGSKA (reference sequence). The CDR3 has 13 amino acids. V gave up 3 bases and J gave up 8 bases, with 14 bases separating them. In DNA form, the CDR3 reads TGCAGTGCTAGTCTACGGAGCGGAGAGCCCCAGCATTTT. Its translation is CSASLRSGEPQHF.

The rearrangement links TRBV4-1 to TRBJ2-7; 8 bases line up with TRBD1. Germline CDR1 is MGHRA and CDR2 is YSYEKL. V was pared by 4 bases and J by 2 bases, with 7 bases of the junction left unmatched. This CDR3 is 15 amino acids long. CDR3 amino acids: CASSRETGGTYEQYF. CDR3 coding DNA: TGCGCCAGCAGCCGCGAAACAGGGGGAACCTACGAGCAGTACTTC.

CDR3 protein: CASSHRTPGDYGYTF. As DNA, the CDR3 is TGTGCCAGCAGCCACCGGACTCCAGGGGACTATGGCTACACCTTC. V gene TRBV3-1 (or the pseudogene TRBV3-2) combines with J gene TRBJ1-2, with D maybe TRBD1 (6 bases). Germline V lookup: CDR1 LGHDT, CDR2 YNNKEL (reference sequence). Trimming removed 3 bases from V and 3 bases from J, with 14 bases in between. The CDR3 covers 15 residues.

This chain links TRBV14 with TRBJ2-5, with D maybe TRBD1 (6 bases). The CDR3 contains 16 residues. Germline CDR1 and CDR2: SGHDN and FVKESK. V was clipped by 2 bases and J by 5 bases, with 18 bases between them. The chain's CDR3 is CASSQHRGGRVETQYF. The DNA for the CDR3 is TGTGCCAGCAGCCAACACCGAGGGGGAAGGGTTGAGACCCAGTACTTC.